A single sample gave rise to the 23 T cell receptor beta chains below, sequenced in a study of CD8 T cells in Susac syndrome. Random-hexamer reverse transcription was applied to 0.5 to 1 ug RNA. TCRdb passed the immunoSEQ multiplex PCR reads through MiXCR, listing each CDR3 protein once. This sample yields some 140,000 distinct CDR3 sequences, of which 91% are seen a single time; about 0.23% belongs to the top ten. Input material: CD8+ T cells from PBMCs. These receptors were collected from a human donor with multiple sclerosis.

The CDR3 sequence is CSVPFSETQYF. As DNA, the CDR3 is TGCAGCGTCCCGTTCTCAGAGACCCAGTACTTC. This chain links TRBV29-1 with TRBJ2-5; D unresolved. The CDR3 runs 11 residues. The V end lost 6 bases, the J end lost 4 bases, and 9 bases lay between the germline ends. Germline lookup yields CDR1 SQVTM and CDR2 ANQGSEA.

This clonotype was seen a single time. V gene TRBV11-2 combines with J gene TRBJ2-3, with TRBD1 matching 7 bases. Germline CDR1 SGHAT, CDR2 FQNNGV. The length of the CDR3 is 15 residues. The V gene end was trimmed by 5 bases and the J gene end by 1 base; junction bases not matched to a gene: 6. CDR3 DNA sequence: TGTGCCAGCAGCCCAGGGGGAGTCGGCACAGATACGCAGTATTTT. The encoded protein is CASSPGGVGTDTQYF.

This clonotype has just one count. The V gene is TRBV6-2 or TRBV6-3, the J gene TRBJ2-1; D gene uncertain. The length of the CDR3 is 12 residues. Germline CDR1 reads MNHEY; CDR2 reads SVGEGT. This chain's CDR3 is CAAGIVYNEQFF. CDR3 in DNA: TGTGCAGCAGGAATAGTCTACAATGAGCAGTTCTTC.

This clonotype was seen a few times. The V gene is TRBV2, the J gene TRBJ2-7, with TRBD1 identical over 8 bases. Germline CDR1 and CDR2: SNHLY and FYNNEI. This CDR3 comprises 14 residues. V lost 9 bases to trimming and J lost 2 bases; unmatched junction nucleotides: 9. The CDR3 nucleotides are TGTGCCAGTTGCCATCGGGACAGGACCTACGAGCAGTACTTC. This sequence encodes CASCHRDRTYEQYF.

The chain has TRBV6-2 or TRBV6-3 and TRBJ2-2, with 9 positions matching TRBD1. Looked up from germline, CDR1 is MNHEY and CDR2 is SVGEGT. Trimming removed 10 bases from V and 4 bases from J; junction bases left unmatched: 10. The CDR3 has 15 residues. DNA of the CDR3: TGTGCCACCTTCGGGGGACAGGGAGCCACCGGGGAGCTGTTTTTT. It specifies CATFGGQGATGELFF.

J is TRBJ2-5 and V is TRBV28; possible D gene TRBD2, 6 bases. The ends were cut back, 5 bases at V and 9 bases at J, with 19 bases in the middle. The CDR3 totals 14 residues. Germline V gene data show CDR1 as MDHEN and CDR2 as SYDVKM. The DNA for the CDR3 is TGTGCCAGCAGTGCGCTGCGGGGCCCGGAGGCCCAGTACTTC. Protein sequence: CASSALRGPEAQYF.

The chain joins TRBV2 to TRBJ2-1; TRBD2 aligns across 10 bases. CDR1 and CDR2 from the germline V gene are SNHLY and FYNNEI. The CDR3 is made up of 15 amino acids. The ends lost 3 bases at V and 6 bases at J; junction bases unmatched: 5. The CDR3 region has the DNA TGTGCCAGCAGTGATCGTCTAGCGGGAGCCAATGAGCAGTTCTTC. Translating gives CASSDRLAGANEQFF.

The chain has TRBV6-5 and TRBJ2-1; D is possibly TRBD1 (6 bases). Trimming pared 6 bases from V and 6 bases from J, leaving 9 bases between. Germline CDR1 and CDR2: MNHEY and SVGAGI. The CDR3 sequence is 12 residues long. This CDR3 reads CASSDRSNEQFF. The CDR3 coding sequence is TGTGCCAGCAGCGACAGGAGCAATGAGCAGTTCTTC.

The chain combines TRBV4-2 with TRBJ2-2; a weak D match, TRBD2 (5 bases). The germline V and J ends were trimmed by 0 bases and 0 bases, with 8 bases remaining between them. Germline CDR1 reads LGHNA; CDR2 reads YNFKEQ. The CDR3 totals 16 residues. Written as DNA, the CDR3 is TGTGCCAGCAGCCAAGAGGAGAGGGCGAACACCGGGGAGCTGTTTTTT. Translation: CASSQEERANTGELFF.

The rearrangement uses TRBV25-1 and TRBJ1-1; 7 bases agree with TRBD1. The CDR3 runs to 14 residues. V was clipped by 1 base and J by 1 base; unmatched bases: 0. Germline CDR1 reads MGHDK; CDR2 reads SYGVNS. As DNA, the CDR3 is TGTGCCAGCAGTGAATCAGGGGGGAACACTGAAGCTTTCTTT. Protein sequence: CASSESGGNTEAFF. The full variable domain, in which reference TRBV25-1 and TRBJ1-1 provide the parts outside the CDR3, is EADIYQTPRYLVIGTGKKITLECSQTMGHDKMYWYQQDPGMELHLIHYSYGVNSTEKGDLSSESTVSRIRTEHFPLTLESARPSHTSQYLCASSESGGNTEAFFGQGTRLTVV.

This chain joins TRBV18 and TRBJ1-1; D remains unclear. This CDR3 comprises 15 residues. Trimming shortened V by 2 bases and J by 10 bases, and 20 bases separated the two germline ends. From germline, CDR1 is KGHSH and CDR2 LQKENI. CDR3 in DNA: TGTGCCAGCTCACCAGGAGGGCACCCGAGTAACGGAGCTTTCTTT. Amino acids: CASSPGGHPSNGAFF.

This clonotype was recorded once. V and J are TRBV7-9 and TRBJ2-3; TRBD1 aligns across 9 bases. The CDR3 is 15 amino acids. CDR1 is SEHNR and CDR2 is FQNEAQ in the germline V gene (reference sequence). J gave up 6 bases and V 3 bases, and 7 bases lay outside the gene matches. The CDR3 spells CASSFDRGGDDTQYF. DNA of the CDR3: TGTGCCAGCAGCTTCGACAGGGGGGGTGATGATACGCAGTATTTT.

CDR3 in amino acids: CAWSIDRVPSGANVLTF. In DNA form, the CDR3 reads TGTGCCTGGAGTATAGATCGGGTCCCCTCTGGGGCCAACGTCCTGACTTTC. The rearrangement joins TRBV30 to TRBJ2-6; the D is unclear. Trimming took 2 bases from V and 0 from J, leaving 14 bases between them. This CDR3 comprises 17 residues. Germline V gives CDR1 GTSNPN, CDR2 SVGIG (reference sequence).

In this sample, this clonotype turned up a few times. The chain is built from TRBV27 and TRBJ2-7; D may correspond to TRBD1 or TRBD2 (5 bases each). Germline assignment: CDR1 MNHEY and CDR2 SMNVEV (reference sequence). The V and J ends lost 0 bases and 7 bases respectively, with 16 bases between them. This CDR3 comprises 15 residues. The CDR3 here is CASSLSMWGPREQYF. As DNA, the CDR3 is TGTGCCAGCAGTTTATCGATGTGGGGACCCAGGGAGCAGTACTTC.

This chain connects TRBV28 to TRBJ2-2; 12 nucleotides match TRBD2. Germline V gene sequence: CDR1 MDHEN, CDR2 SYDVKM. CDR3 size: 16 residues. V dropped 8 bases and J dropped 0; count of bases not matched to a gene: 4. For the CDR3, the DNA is TGTGCCAGCTTGCCTAGCGGGAGGGCGAACACCGGGGAGCTGTTTTTT. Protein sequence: CASLPSGRANTGELFF.

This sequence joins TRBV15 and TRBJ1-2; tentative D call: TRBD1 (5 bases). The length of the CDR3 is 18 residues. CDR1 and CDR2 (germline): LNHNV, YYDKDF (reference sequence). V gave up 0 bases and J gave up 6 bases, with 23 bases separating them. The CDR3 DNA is TGTGCCACCAGCAGAGAAGGAGGGGAGCACCTACTAGCTCATGGCTACACCTTC. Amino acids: CATSREGGEHLLAHGYTF.

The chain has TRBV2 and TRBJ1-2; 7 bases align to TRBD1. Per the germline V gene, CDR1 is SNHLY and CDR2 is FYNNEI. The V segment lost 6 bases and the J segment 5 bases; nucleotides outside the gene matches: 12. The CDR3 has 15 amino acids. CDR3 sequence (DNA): TGTGCCAGCAGACCAGAATGGGACAGCTCTTATGGCTACACCTTC. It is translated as CASRPEWDSSYGYTF.

As DNA, the CDR3 is TGTGCCAGCATCCCGGGATTCGGGCCCACAGATACGCAGTATTTT. Residues: CASIPGFGPTDTQYF. The J gene is TRBJ2-3, the V gene TRBV6-2 or TRBV6-3; D is perhaps TRBD2 (5 bases). CDR3 size: 15 residues. Deletions cut 7 bases from V and 2 bases from J, with 16 bases between. CDR1 and CDR2 (germline): MNHEY, SVGEGT.

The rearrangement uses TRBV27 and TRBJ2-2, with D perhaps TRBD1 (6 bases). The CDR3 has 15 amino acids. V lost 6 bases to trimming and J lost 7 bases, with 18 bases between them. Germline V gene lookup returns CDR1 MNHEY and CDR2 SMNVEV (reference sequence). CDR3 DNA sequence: TGTGCCAGCAGCCTGGCGGCAGGGGCCAGCGGGGAGCTGTTTTTT. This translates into CASSLAAGASGELFF.

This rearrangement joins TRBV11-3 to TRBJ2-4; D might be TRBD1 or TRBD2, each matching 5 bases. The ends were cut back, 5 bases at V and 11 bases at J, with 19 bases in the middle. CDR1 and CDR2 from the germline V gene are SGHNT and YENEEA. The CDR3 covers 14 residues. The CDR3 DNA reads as TGTGCCAGCAGCGACGGGACCCCTGGGGTCGTTCAGTACTTC. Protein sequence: CASSDGTPGVVQYF. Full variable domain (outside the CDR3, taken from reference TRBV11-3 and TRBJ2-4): EAGVVQSPRYKIIEKKQPVAFWCNPISGHNTLYWYLQNLGQGPELLIRYENEEAVDDSQLPKDRFSAERLKGVDSTLKIQPAELGDSAVYLCASSDGTPGVVQYFGAGTRLSVL.

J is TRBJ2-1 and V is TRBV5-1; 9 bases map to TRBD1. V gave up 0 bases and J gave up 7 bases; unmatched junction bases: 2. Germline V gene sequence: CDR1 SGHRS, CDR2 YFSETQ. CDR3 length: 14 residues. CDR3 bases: TGCGCCAGCAGCTTGGAGGGACAGGGAAATGAGCAGTTCTTC. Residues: CASSLEGQGNEQFF.

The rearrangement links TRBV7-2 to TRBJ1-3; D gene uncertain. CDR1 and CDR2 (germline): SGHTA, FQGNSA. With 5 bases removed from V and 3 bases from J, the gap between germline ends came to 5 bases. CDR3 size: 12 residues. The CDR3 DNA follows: TGTGCCAGCAGCCTAGATGGAAACACCATATATTTT. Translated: CASSLDGNTIYF.

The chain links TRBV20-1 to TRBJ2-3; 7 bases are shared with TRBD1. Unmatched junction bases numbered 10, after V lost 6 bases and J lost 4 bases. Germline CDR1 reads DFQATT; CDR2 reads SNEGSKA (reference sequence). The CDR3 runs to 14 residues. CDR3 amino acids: CSASTGVGPDTQYF. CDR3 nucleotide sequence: TGCAGTGCCTCCACAGGGGTCGGCCCAGATACGCAGTATTTT.